Below, 5 T cell receptor beta chains from the same sample are listed, as sequenced in a study of cytomegalovirus exposure and HLA in healthy donors. Primers for the PCR totalled 60 Vbeta and 13 Jbeta. Using immunoSEQ multiplex PCR, the repertoire was profiled, and TCRdb retains in-frame clones only, with some absent. The profile shows fewer than 200,000 clones, around 84% of them singletons. The sequenced sample was PBMCs. The source of these receptors is a girl aged 2 to 10 in good health and CMV-seropositive.

This clone was counted once. The gene calls are TRBV11-3 and TRBJ2-4; tentative D call: TRBD2 (5 bases). The CDR3 is made up of 13 amino acids. Trimming shortened V by 5 bases and J by 7 bases, and 12 bases separated the two germline ends. Germline CDR1 SGHNT, CDR2 YENEEA. The CDR3 DNA follows: TGTGCCAGCAGCCCCACCGGGATTAACATTCAGTACTTC. Amino acid sequence: CASSPTGINIQYF.

This chain connects TRBV11-2 to TRBJ2-7; D gene unclear. This CDR3 has 14 amino acids. V dropped 1 base and J dropped 0 bases, with 7 bases sitting between them. CDR1 and CDR2 from the germline V gene are SGHAT and FQNNGV. This CDR3 reads CASSLVTGSYEQYF. The CDR3 coding sequence is TGTGCCAGCAGCTTAGTAACGGGCTCCTACGAGCAGTACTTC. Full variable domain (remainder filled in from reference TRBV11-2 and TRBJ2-7): EAGVAQSPRYKIIEKRQSVAFWCNPISGHATLYWYQQILGQGPKLLIQFQNNGVVDDSQLPKDRFSAERLKGVDSTLKIQPAKLEDSAVYLCASSLVTGSYEQYFGPGTRLTVT.

This clone was seen only a few times. V and J are TRBV4-1 and TRBJ2-3; D is possibly TRBD2 (6 bases). Between the trimmed V and J ends, which lost 1 base and 2 bases, there was a span of 13 bases. CDR3 length: 16 residues. CDR1 and CDR2 (germline): MGHRA, YSYEKL. The CDR3 DNA reads TGCGCCAGCAGCCAAGGGGACTCCCGCCTCACAGATACGCAGTATTTT. Its protein is CASSQGDSRLTDTQYF.

This chain links TRBV19 with TRBJ1-5, with 9 bases that match TRBD1. V shed 5 bases and J 0 bases; nucleotides not matched to a gene: 8. The CDR3 is 17 amino acids. Germline CDR1 LNHDA, CDR2 SQIVND (reference sequence). The CDR3: CASSLGTGTYSNQPQHF. As DNA, the CDR3 is TGTGCCAGTAGTCTCGGGACAGGGACTTATAGCAATCAGCCCCAGCATTTT.

CDR3 sequence (DNA): TGTGCCAGCAAGCGGCCTAGCGGCTACGAGCAGTACTTC. Translated: CASKRPSGYEQYF. The chain links TRBV28 to TRBJ2-5; 7 bases are a match to TRBD2. The J call may be in error: the DNA end matches TRBJ2-7 better. The CDR3 extends over 13 amino acids. The germline gives CDR1 MDHEN, CDR2 SYDVKM.